These 31 T cell receptor beta chains were sequenced from one sample in a study of blood T cells in healthy people across ages. Through a sample-barcoded 5' primer and a J-beta primer mix, a second PCR was run for roughly 6 to 11 cycles. TCRdb fed the 5' RACE reads into MiXCR, producing one record per CDR3 protein. This sample has about 1.7 million distinct CDR3 sequences, with under 30% found just once. Material for sequencing was blood. The receptors derive from a woman in her 30s in good health.

J is TRBJ2-7 and V is TRBV29-1, with 8 bases fitting TRBD1. This CDR3 spans 13 amino acids. J lost 7 bases, V lost 6 bases, and 11 bases had no gene match. The germline V gene encodes CDR1 SQVTM and CDR2 ANQGSEA. The CDR3 loop reads CSVLRTGFGEQYF. The DNA of the CDR3 is TGCAGCGTACTAAGGACAGGGTTTGGAGAGCAGTACTTC.

V gene TRBV2 combines with J gene TRBJ2-3; no clear D gene. This CDR3 is 13 amino acids long. CDR1 SNHLY and CDR2 FYNNEI come from the germline V gene. V shed 0 bases and J shed 5 bases, with 6 bases lying between them. The CDR3 DNA is TGTGCCAGCAGTGAAGCGCTTGAAGATACGCAGTATTTT. Its protein is CASSEALEDTQYF. Full variable domain (remainder filled in from reference TRBV2 and TRBJ2-3): EPEVTQTPSHQVTQMGQEVILRCVPISNHLYFYWYRQILGQKVEFLVSFYNNEISEKSEIFDDQFSVERPDGSNFTLKIRSTKLEDSAMYFCASSEALEDTQYFGPGTRLTVL.

CDR3 in DNA: TGTGCCAGCAGCTTAGATGGGTCTAGCGGGAGTTTGTTCTTC. It yields the protein CASSLDGSSGSLFF. The V and J genes are TRBV11-2 and TRBJ2-1, with 10 positions matching TRBD2. V was clipped by 0 bases and J by 15 bases; unmatched bases: 8. The germline gives CDR1 SGHAT, CDR2 FQNNGV. The length of the CDR3 is 14 residues.

This chain connects TRBV2 to TRBJ1-5; D gene uncertain. The V gene lost 2 bases and the J gene lost 2 bases, with 10 bases spanning the gap. The germline V gene has CDR1 SNHLY and CDR2 FYNNEI. The CDR3 sequence is 15 residues long. This CDR3 reads CASSERPLGNQPQHF. The CDR3 DNA reads TGTGCCAGCAGTGAAAGGCCCCTGGGCAATCAGCCCCAGCATTTT.

This clonotype was detected many times. The V call is TRBV7-2, the J call TRBJ2-1; either TRBD1 or TRBD2 may supply D (5 bases each). Between the trimmed V and J ends, which lost 4 bases and 9 bases, there was a span of 16 bases. From germline, CDR1 is SGHTA and CDR2 FQGNSA. The CDR3 totals 14 residues. Written as DNA, the CDR3 is TGTGCCAGCAGCTCCGCCGGGGCGAACACTGAGCAGTTCTTC. This encodes CASSSAGANTEQFF.

The rearrangement joins TRBV12-3 or TRBV12-4 to TRBJ2-5, with TRBD2 as a possible D gene (5 bases). This CDR3 region has 12 residues. V was clipped by 8 bases and J by 3 bases, with 10 bases between them. This CDR3 reads CASGSAEETQYF. The DNA of the CDR3 is TGTGCCAGCGGGAGCGCTGAAGAGACCCAGTACTTC.

V is TRBV18 and J is TRBJ2-1; TRBD2 matches 12 bases. Trimming removed 2 bases from V and 3 bases from J; junction bases left unmatched: 5. This CDR3 spans 17 amino acids. Germline CDR1 reads KGHSH; CDR2 reads LQKENI. The CDR3: CASSPGRTSGVYNEQFF. As DNA, the CDR3 is TGTGCCAGCTCACCAGGTCGGACTAGCGGGGTCTACAATGAGCAGTTCTTC.

The CDR3 region is CSASVGWCGYTF. The CDR3 nucleotides read TGCAGTGCTAGTGTGGGCTGGTGTGGCTACACCTTC. V is TRBV20-1 and J is TRBJ1-2, with D uncertain. Between the trimmed V and J ends, which lost 3 bases and 7 bases, there was a span of 12 bases. This CDR3 is built from 12 residues. Germline lookup yields CDR1 DFQATT and CDR2 SNEGSKA (reference sequence).

The chain couples TRBV20-1 to TRBJ1-3; 10 nucleotides match TRBD1. The CDR3 has 15 residues. CDR1 and CDR2 (germline): DFQATT, SNEGSKA (reference sequence). V shed 2 bases and J 3 bases; nucleotides not matched to a gene: 4. CDR3 amino acids: CSARRQGAGGNTIYF. Written as DNA, the CDR3 is TGCAGTGCTAGAAGACAGGGGGCAGGTGGAAACACCATATATTTT.

CDR3: CASSPRRRGLDHGYTF. The CDR3 DNA reads TGTGCCAGCAGCCCCAGACGAAGGGGGCTAGACCATGGCTACACCTTC. The V gene is TRBV7-6, the J gene TRBJ1-2, with TRBD1 matching over 7 bases. The V gene's germline CDR1 is SGHVS and CDR2 FNYEAQ. The CDR3 extends over 16 amino acids. The ends lost 5 bases at V and 6 bases at J; junction bases unmatched: 15.

The chain has TRBV9 and TRBJ2-4; unclear D gene. The CDR3 spans 13 residues. Germline CDR1 SGDLS, CDR2 YYNGEE. Trimming pared 4 bases from V and 8 bases from J, leaving 13 bases between. CDR3 amino acids: CASSLTPQHIQYF. The CDR3 nucleotides read TGTGCCAGCAGCCTCACCCCGCAGCACATTCAGTACTTC.

The rearrangement links TRBV28 to TRBJ1-5, with 8 bases lining up with TRBD1. This CDR3 has 15 residues. Germline trimming cut 5 bases from V and 5 bases from J; bases unmatched to any gene: 8. The germline V gene has CDR1 MDHEN and CDR2 SYDVKM. The CDR3 is CASSPATGGDQPQHF. CDR3 bases: TGTGCCAGCAGTCCGGCTACAGGGGGTGATCAGCCCCAGCATTTT.

Comment on this clonotype: Germline and junction disagree at one end, which may indicate a read error. The chain recombines TRBV10-2 with TRBJ2-4; 8 bases map to TRBD2. The germline V gene has CDR1 WSHSY and CDR2 SAAADI. The CDR3 is made up of 15 amino acids. The CDR3 reads CACSDTGGPRNEQYF. The CDR3 coding sequence is TGCGCCTGCAGTGATACGGGAGGGCCTAGGAATGAGCAGTACTTC.

This clonotype has ten or more counts. The chain combines TRBV10-3 with TRBJ2-7; TRBD1 aligns across 7 bases. Germline assignment: CDR1 ENHRY and CDR2 SYGVKD. V shed 0 bases, J shed 7 bases, and the junction held 9 bases outside the gene matches. The CDR3 sequence is 15 residues long. CDR3 DNA sequence: TGTGCCATCAGTGAGTCCGGGACAGTTCTCCAAGAGCAGTACTTC. Translating gives CAISESGTVLQEQYF.

This clonotype was found many times. This chain uses TRBV13 with TRBJ2-6; D unresolved. CDR3 length: 15 residues. Trimming removed 6 bases at V and 0 bases at J, with 9 bases between. Germline CDR1 reads PRHDT; CDR2 reads FYEKMQ (reference sequence). Here the CDR3 reads CASSYTTSGANVLTF. The CDR3 DNA reads as TGTGCCAGCAGTTATACAACCTCTGGGGCCAACGTCCTGACTTTC.

About this clonotype itself: A much larger clonotype is one base distant, so this may be a read error. The chain is built from TRBV28 and TRBJ2-5; 9 positions match TRBD1. This CDR3 contains 18 residues. V shed 4 bases and J 11 bases; nucleotides not matched to a gene: 23. CDR1 is MDHEN and CDR2 is SYDVKM in the germline V gene. The CDR3 is CASSSPGQGRSYTYGQYF. The CDR3 DNA follows: TGTGCCAGCAGTTCCCCGGGACAGGGAAGATCCTATACCTACGGGCAGTACTTC.

This clonotype has a handful of counts. The chain combines TRBV5-1 with TRBJ2-5, with 9 positions matching TRBD1. J gave up 11 bases and V 2 bases, and 13 bases lay outside the gene matches. This CDR3 is 15 amino acids long. Looked up from germline, CDR1 is SGHRS and CDR2 is YFSETQ. This CDR3 is CASSFGTGFGREQYF. The CDR3 coding sequence is TGCGCCAGCAGCTTTGGGACAGGGTTCGGGAGAGAGCAGTACTTC.

In its sample, this clonotype was seen many times. The V and J genes are TRBV12-3 or TRBV12-4 and TRBJ1-5, with D possibly matching TRBD1 (6 bases). V lost 6 bases to trimming and J lost 4 bases, with 16 bases between them. This CDR3 contains 15 residues. The CDR3 is CASSPTGMLNQPQHF. The CDR3 bases are TGTGCCAGCAGCCCTACAGGGATGCTAAATCAGCCCCAGCATTTT.

This clonotype was found a few times. This rearrangement joins TRBV2 to TRBJ2-3; D possibly corresponds to TRBD2 (7 bases). The CDR3 is made up of 13 amino acids. The ends were cut back, 9 bases at V and 4 bases at J, with 14 bases in the middle. Looked up from germline, CDR1 is SNHLY and CDR2 is FYNNEI. CDR3 coding DNA: TGTGCCAGTGCGGAGGGGGGGGCAGATACGCAGTATTTT. Its protein is CASAEGGADTQYF. Based on the CDR3 plus reference TRBV2 and TRBJ2-3, the full variable domain is EPEVTQTPSHQVTQMGQEVILRCVPISNHLYFYWYRQILGQKVEFLVSFYNNEISEKSEIFDDQFSVERPDGSNFTLKIRSTKLEDSAMYFCASAEGGADTQYFGPGTRLTVL.

This clonotype was observed a few times. This sequence joins TRBV20-1 and TRBJ2-1; TRBD2 might be the D (6 bases). Trimming removed 0 bases from V and 10 bases from J, with 19 bases in between. CDR3 size: 15 residues. In germline, CDR1 is DFQATT, CDR2 SNEGSKA (reference sequence). CDR3 amino acids: CSARDTSSLLREQFF. The DNA for the CDR3 is TGCAGTGCTAGAGATACTAGCTCCCTACTCCGCGAGCAGTTCTTC.

To note about this clonotype: Since a much larger clone is just one base distant, this may be a read error. This rearrangement joins TRBV4-1 to TRBJ2-5, with D unresolved. The germline V gene has CDR1 MGHRA and CDR2 YSYEKL. The CDR3 has 11 residues. The DNA for the CDR3 is TGCGCCAACAGCCAAGGAGTAACCCAGTACTTC. Translation: CANSQGVTQYF.

The chain couples TRBV20-1 to TRBJ2-1, with TRBD2 identical over 14 bases. Trimming at V came to 3 bases and at J to 12 bases, leaving 10 bases not matched to a gene. The CDR3 covers 15 residues. The germline V gene has CDR1 DFQATT and CDR2 SNEGSKA (reference sequence). CDR3 bases: TGCAGTGCTAGGGCGACTAGCGGGGGGGCCCGTGGGCAGTTCTTC. It translates to CSARATSGGARGQFF.

This clonotype was seen a handful of times. A much larger clone differs from this one at a single base, so this may be a read error. V gene TRBV9 combines with J gene TRBJ2-6; 9 bases line up with TRBD1. Germline assignment: CDR1 SGDLS and CDR2 YYNGEE. The CDR3 sequence is 18 residues long. As DNA, the CDR3 is TGTGCCAGCAGCGTAGGGGACAGGGCATTCTCTGGGGCCAACGTCCGGACTTTC. This codes for CASSVGDRAFSGANVRTF.

This clonotype was seen only once. A much larger clone differs by one base, so this may be a read error. The V gene is TRBV20-1, the J gene TRBJ2-4, with 10 bases fitting TRBD2. This CDR3 comprises 14 residues. Losses at the gene ends were 5 bases for V and 13 bases for J; bases not matched to a gene: 14. The germline V gene has CDR1 DFQATT and CDR2 SNEGSKA (reference sequence). The CDR3 DNA is TGCAGTGCTTCCAGAACGACTAGCGGGCATCAGCAGTACTTC. It translates to CSASRTTSGHQQYF.

This clonotype was counted only a few times. The V call is TRBV2, the J call TRBJ2-1; TRBD2 matches 12 bases. Germline values: CDR1 SNHLY, CDR2 FYNNEI. V lost 4 bases and J lost 7; bases outside the gene matches: 5. CDR3 size: 15 residues. CDR3 coding DNA: TGTGCCAGCAGTGCTAGCGGGGGGGCCAGGAATGAGCAGTTCTTC. Translating it yields CASSASGGARNEQFF.

This clonotype was seen repeatedly, ten times or more. The chain joins TRBV12-3 or TRBV12-4 to TRBJ2-1, with 7 bases aligning to TRBD2. This CDR3 spans 15 amino acids. V shed 4 bases and J 5 bases; nucleotides not matched to a gene: 8. CDR3 bases: TGTGCCAGCAGTTCCGGGAGACTAGCTAACAATGAGCAGTTCTTC. It specifies CASSSGRLANNEQFF.

A note on this clonotype: The junction shows a germline mismatch at one end, possibly a read error. The chain links TRBV6-2 or TRBV6-3 to TRBJ1-6; weak D call: TRBD1 (6 bases). CDR1 is MNHEY, CDR2 SVGEGT, per germline. The length of the CDR3 is 15 residues. The CDR3 nucleotides read TGTGCCAGCAAGACCGCGGGGGGCTCGCTTTCCCCCCCCCACTTT. Its translation is CASKTAGGSLSPPHF.

A few counts support this clonotype. V gene TRBV14 combines with J gene TRBJ2-2; either TRBD1 or TRBD2 may supply D (5 bases each). The CDR3 has 16 residues. V lost 1 base and J 4 bases, leaving 13 bases between the germline ends. Germline V gene sequence: CDR1 SGHDN, CDR2 FVKESK. CDR3 protein: CASSQAWGSSTGELFF. For the CDR3, the DNA is TGTGCCAGCAGCCAAGCGTGGGGGTCGAGCACCGGGGAGCTGTTTTTT.

The table lists this clonotype with many counts. This rearrangement joins TRBV4-3 to TRBJ2-3; the match to TRBD2 covers 8 bases. Per germline, CDR1 LGHNA and CDR2 YSLEER. The CDR3 totals 18 residues. The trim removed 0 bases at V and 4 bases at J, leaving 12 bases unmatched. CDR3 residues: CASSQESGTSGTSDTQYF. In DNA form, the CDR3 reads TGCGCCAGCAGCCAAGAAAGCGGAACTAGCGGAACTTCAGATACGCAGTATTTT.

The chain is built from TRBV30 and TRBJ2-3; TRBD2 aligns across 7 bases. After removal of 2 bases from V and 1 base from J, the junction contained 0 bases not matched to a gene. CDR1 is GTSNPN and CDR2 is SVGIG in the germline V gene (reference sequence). The length of the CDR3 is 13 residues. The CDR3 nucleotides are TGTGCCTGGAGTACTAGCGGCACAGATACGCAGTATTTT. This sequence encodes CAWSTSGTDTQYF.

The rearrangement joins TRBV3-1 to TRBJ2-7; 7 nucleotides align to TRBD1. Germline CDR1 LGHDT, CDR2 YNNKEL (reference sequence). V dropped 4 bases and J dropped 6; count of bases not matched to a gene: 9. The CDR3 length is 14 residues. CDR3 loop: CASSPGTAACEQYF. DNA of the CDR3: TGTGCCAGCAGCCCGGGGACAGCGGCCTGCGAGCAGTACTTC.